The clone carrying this T cell receptor (beta chain) was seen at least ten times. Its antigen is not known. Hyperthyroidism was newly diagnosed in patients aged 18 to 65 (duration under 2 months). The sample originates from a study of T cells in Graves' hyperthyroidism and ophthalmopathy. About the research overall: Peripheral blood collection took place at initial diagnosis, before any treatment.

Amplification yielded TCR beta CDR3 regions, with RNA transcripts as the source. The HTBI primer set served for first-round RT-PCR of the TCR CDR3. One entry per CDR3 protein results from TCRdb running MiXCR on the multiplex PCR reads. The table shows 340,000 or so distinct CDR3 sequences, with around 23% occurring only once. Study-wide results and limits: A model built on 13 V-J features separated ophthalmopathy from stable hyperthyroidism. The blood repertoire included most of the expanded thyroid clonotypes above 0.001.

Germline CDR1 reads SGHAT; CDR2 reads FQNNGV. The CDR3 has 12 amino acids. Trimming left V 6 bases short and J 2 bases short, with 8 bases between. This clonotype was obtained from a woman aged 50 to 60 with Graves' hyperthyroidism. The chain employs TRBV11-2 and TRBJ2-7; no firm D call. Sequencing input: blood. CDR3 sequence: CASRHATYEQYF. Here the CDR3 DNA reads TGTGCCAGCAGACACGCCACCTACGAGCAGTACTTC.